Presented here are 21 T cell receptor beta chains from one specimen sequenced in a study of shared clonotypes between healthy human individuals. Naive CD8 cells, CD45RO-negative and positively selected for CCR7, excluded terminally differentiated effector memory CD45RA+ cells. Measured with immunoSEQ multiplex PCR; TCRdb has only the in-frame clones, and not every one. The sample yields about 2.2 million clones, just over 90% seen once. Sequencing was performed on naive CD8+ T cells from PBMCs. These receptors originate from a man in his late teens or twenties in good health. Some clones in this sample may be carry-over from other donors' samples.

This rearrangement joins TRBV7-9 to TRBJ2-3; D may be TRBD1 (6 bases). The CDR3 has 16 amino acids. Per the germline V gene, CDR1 is SEHNR and CDR2 is FQNEAQ (reference sequence). The V gene lost 6 bases and the J gene lost 2 bases, with 18 bases spanning the gap. CDR3: CASSSRDTTPTDTQYF. CDR3 nucleotides: TGTGCCAGCAGTAGCCGGGACACCACGCCCACAGATACGCAGTATTTT.

This chain joins TRBV4-1 and TRBJ1-1; D is ambiguous. This CDR3 is built from 14 residues. The V gene's germline CDR1 is MGHRA and CDR2 YSYEKL. Trimming took 4 bases from V and 6 from J, leaving 15 bases between them. CDR3 in DNA: TGCGCCAGCAGCCGGGTACCGCGGGAACCTGAAGCTTTCTTT. Protein sequence: CASSRVPREPEAFF.

The chain carries TRBV13 and TRBJ2-7, with TRBD1 identical over 9 bases. V trimming: 4 bases; J trimming: 2 bases; junction bases outside the gene matches: 12. Germline CDR1 and CDR2: PRHDT and FYEKMQ (reference sequence). The CDR3 covers 17 residues. CDR3 coding DNA: TGTGCCAGCAGCTCCACAGGTCTCCGGGACAGGGCCTACGAGCAGTACTTC. This codes for CASSSTGLRDRAYEQYF.

The genes are TRBV10-1 and TRBJ1-1; a possible D gene is TRBD1 (6 bases). The V end lost 6 bases, the J end lost 6 bases, and 17 bases lay between the germline ends. CDR1 and CDR2 from the germline V gene are WNHNN and SYGVQD (reference sequence). The CDR3 contains 14 residues. In DNA, the CDR3 is TGCGCCAGCAGCGAGAGGGGGTTTGGAGCTGAAGCTTTCTTT. It specifies CASSERGFGAEAFF.

The rearrangement links TRBV19 to TRBJ2-2; TRBD2 is a possible D gene (5 bases). The germline CDR1 and CDR2 sequences are LNHDA and SQIVND (reference sequence). Trimming took 6 bases from V and 4 from J, leaving 18 bases between them. The CDR3 runs to 16 residues. As DNA, the CDR3 is TGTGCCAGTAGCTACGCTAGGGAGCTCCTCACCGGGGAGCTGTTTTTT. Protein product: CASSYARELLTGELFF.

V is TRBV5-1 and J is TRBJ2-7; tentatively, D is TRBD2 (6 bases). The V end was cut by 2 bases, the J end by 2 bases, with 11 bases between. The length of the CDR3 is 14 residues. CDR1 and CDR2 (germline): SGHRS, YFSETQ. As DNA, the CDR3 is TGCGCCAGCAGCTTCGGGAGTATGGCCTACGAGCAGTACTTC. This gives the protein CASSFGSMAYEQYF.

Comment on this clone: One end of the junction does not line up with germline, which may come from a read error. The chain joins TRBV10-1 to TRBJ2-2; D unclear. Germline V lookup: CDR1 WNHNN, CDR2 SYGVQD (reference sequence). This CDR3 contains 14 residues. The CDR3 bases are TGCGCCAGCAGTGAGTCGGGGAACATCGGGGAGCTGTTTTTT. Translated, it gives CASSESGNIGELFF.

The V gene is TRBV7-9, the J gene TRBJ2-7, with D possibly being TRBD1 (5 bases). The germline V and J ends were trimmed by 5 bases and 5 bases, with 13 bases remaining between them. The CDR3 has 13 amino acids. Per the germline V gene, CDR1 is SEHNR and CDR2 is FQNEAQ (reference sequence). The CDR3 nucleotides read TGTGCCAGCAGCCGCGTGCAGGGTAACGAGCAGTACTTC. Its protein product is CASSRVQGNEQYF.

The chain combines TRBV6-4 with TRBJ1-2; a possible D gene is TRBD1 (5 bases). The germline CDR1 and CDR2 sequences are MRHNA and SNTAGT. This CDR3 is built from 13 residues. Trimming took off 4 bases at V and 4 bases at J, with 10 bases between the two ends. The CDR3 sequence: CASSVGGSYGYTF. Written as DNA, the CDR3 is TGTGCCAGCAGTGTGGGGGGATCCTATGGCTACACCTTC.

This rearrangement joins TRBV10-2 to TRBJ2-7; 11 bases align to TRBD2. V was clipped by 3 bases and J by 5 bases; unmatched bases: 6. CDR1 is WSHSY, CDR2 SAAADI, per germline. CDR3 length equals 15 residues. CDR3 sequence: CASSEKLAGAHEQYF. For the CDR3, the DNA is TGCGCCAGCAGTGAAAAACTAGCGGGGGCCCACGAGCAGTACTTC.

The chain uses TRBV7-9 and TRBJ2-1; TRBD2 agrees at 9 bases. The CDR3 is 15 amino acids. Trimming cost V 5 bases and J 8 bases; bases outside gene matches: 10. Germline CDR1 reads SEHNR; CDR2 reads FQNEAQ (reference sequence). CDR3: CASSPRGREGDEQFF. CDR3 coding DNA: TGTGCCAGCAGCCCCCGTGGGCGGGAGGGGGATGAGCAGTTCTTC.

The gene calls are TRBV4-3 and TRBJ2-2; D gene unclear. Germline V CDR1 and CDR2: LGHNA, YSLEER. This CDR3 region has 13 residues. V lost 0 bases to trimming and J lost 6 bases, with 5 bases between them. CDR3 nucleotide sequence: TGCGCCAGCAGCCAAGATACGGCCGGGGAGCTGTTTTTT. This sequence encodes CASSQDTAGELFF.

The chain combines TRBV13 with TRBJ2-7, with D hard to call. The CDR3 is 11 residues long. The V end lost 0 bases, the J end lost 5 bases, and 2 bases lay between the germline ends. CDR1 is PRHDT, CDR2 FYEKMQ, per germline (reference sequence). CDR3 loop: CASSLGHEQYF. The CDR3 nucleotides read TGTGCCAGCAGCTTAGGACACGAGCAGTACTTC.

The V call is TRBV27, the J call TRBJ1-2; no definite D call. Germline V gene lookup returns CDR1 MNHEY and CDR2 SMNVEV (reference sequence). Trimming took 3 bases from V and 8 from J, leaving 13 bases between them. The CDR3 extends over 13 amino acids. CDR3 residues: CASSFPGGIGYTF. CDR3 coding DNA: TGTGCCAGCAGTTTCCCAGGCGGTATAGGCTACACCTTC.

This sequence joins TRBV7-2 and TRBJ2-2, with TRBD2 matching 9 bases. Germline CDR1 and CDR2: SGHTA and FQGNSA. The CDR3 has 16 residues. J was trimmed by 8 bases and V by 1 base; bases with no gene match: 8. Here the CDR3 reads CASSLVGLAGMGELFF. Here the CDR3 DNA reads TGTGCCAGCAGCTTAGTGGGTCTAGCGGGGATGGGGGAGCTGTTTTTT.

The rearrangement joins TRBV7-2 to TRBJ2-2; the D gene is possibly TRBD2 (6 bases). The CDR3 extends over 14 amino acids. Trimming took 3 bases from V and 7 from J, leaving 12 bases between them. The V gene's germline CDR1 is SGHTA and CDR2 FQGNSA. The CDR3 sequence is CASSLTRLGGELFF. The CDR3 coding sequence is TGTGCCAGCAGCTTGACTAGGTTGGGCGGGGAGCTGTTTTTT.

On this clone itself: Just one base apart from a much larger clone, this may be a read error. Other DNA sequences in this sample translate to the same CDR3. The chain is built from TRBV28 and TRBJ2-7; unclear D gene. CDR1 MDHEN and CDR2 SYDVKM come from the germline V gene. V was cut by 6 bases and J by 0 bases, with 3 bases left in between. There are 11 residues in the CDR3. CDR3 nucleotide sequence: TGTGCCAGCAGCGACTCCTACGAGCAGTACTTC. Translating gives CASSDSYEQYF.

This clone was counted once. CDR3 DNA sequence: TGTGCCAGCAGCCTCACGGGGACTAGTCCCTACGAGCAGTACTTC. Translation: CASSLTGTSPYEQYF. The chain has TRBV7-3 and TRBJ2-7; 8 nucleotides match TRBD2. Germline V CDR1 and CDR2: SGHTA, FQGTGA. J was trimmed by 2 bases and V by 5 bases; bases with no gene match: 8. The CDR3 length is 15 residues.

The rearrangement uses TRBV27 and TRBJ2-2, with a tentative D call TRBD2 (6 bases). The germline V gene encodes CDR1 MNHEY and CDR2 SMNVEV (reference sequence). Trimming cost V 4 bases and J 4 bases, with 13 bases left between them. The CDR3 length is 15 residues. The CDR3 DNA follows: TGTGCCAGCAGTTGGGGACTTCCAGGCACCGGGGAGCTGTTTTTT. Its protein product is CASSWGLPGTGELFF.

The chain recombines TRBV7-6 with TRBJ2-7; 8 positions match TRBD1. The trim removed 3 bases at V and 4 bases at J, leaving 8 bases unmatched. This CDR3 is 15 amino acids long. In germline, CDR1 is SGHVS, CDR2 FNYEAQ. The CDR3 sequence: CASSLNTGTGYEQYF. Written as DNA, the CDR3 is TGTGCCAGCAGCTTGAATACCGGGACAGGATACGAGCAGTACTTC.

This rearrangement joins TRBV5-4 to TRBJ2-1; possible D gene TRBD2, 6 bases. CDR1 SGHNT and CDR2 YYREEE come from the germline V gene (reference sequence). V was pared by 7 bases and J by 3 bases, with 14 bases between. CDR3 length: 14 amino acids. This CDR3 reads CASHSGEDYNEQFF. The CDR3 DNA sequence: TGTGCCAGCCACTCGGGGGAAGACTACAATGAGCAGTTCTTC.